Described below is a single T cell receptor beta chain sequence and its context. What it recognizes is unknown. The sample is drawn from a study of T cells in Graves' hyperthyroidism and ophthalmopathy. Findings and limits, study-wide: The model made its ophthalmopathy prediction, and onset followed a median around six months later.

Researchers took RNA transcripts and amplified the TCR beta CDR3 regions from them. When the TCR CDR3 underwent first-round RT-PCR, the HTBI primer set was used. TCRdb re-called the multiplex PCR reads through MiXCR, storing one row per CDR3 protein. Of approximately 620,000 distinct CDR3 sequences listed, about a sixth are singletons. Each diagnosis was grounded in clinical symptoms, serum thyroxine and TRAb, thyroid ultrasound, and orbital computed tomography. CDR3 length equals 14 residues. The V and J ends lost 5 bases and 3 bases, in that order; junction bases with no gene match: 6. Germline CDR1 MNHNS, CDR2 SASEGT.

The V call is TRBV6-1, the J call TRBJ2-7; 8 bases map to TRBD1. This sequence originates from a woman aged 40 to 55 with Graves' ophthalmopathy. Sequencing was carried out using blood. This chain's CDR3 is CASSKDRADYEQYF. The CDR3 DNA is TGTGCCAGCAGTAAGGACAGGGCCGACTACGAGCAGTACTTC.